Sequencing of this T cell receptor beta chain was carried out in a study of T cell responses to AZD1222 COVID-19 vaccine. Unmatched junction bases numbered 7, after V lost 2 bases and J lost 6 bases. Germline V gene data show CDR1 as SGDLS and CDR2 as YYNGEE. This CDR3 is 14 amino acids long. Produced via immunoSEQ multiplex PCR; TCRdb's table is partial and in-frame only. This sample has 200,000 or so clones, with 85% to 95% found just once. The rearrangement joins TRBV9 to TRBJ2-7, with TRBD1 matching over 8 bases. The sample in question was peripheral blood, obtained on day 0 of MenACWY control vaccination. The TCR sequence derives from an adult in good health. CDR3 DNA sequence: TGTGCCAGCAGCGTCCGACCAGGGGGCGGCGAGCAGTACTTC. It encodes CASSVRPGGGEQYF.